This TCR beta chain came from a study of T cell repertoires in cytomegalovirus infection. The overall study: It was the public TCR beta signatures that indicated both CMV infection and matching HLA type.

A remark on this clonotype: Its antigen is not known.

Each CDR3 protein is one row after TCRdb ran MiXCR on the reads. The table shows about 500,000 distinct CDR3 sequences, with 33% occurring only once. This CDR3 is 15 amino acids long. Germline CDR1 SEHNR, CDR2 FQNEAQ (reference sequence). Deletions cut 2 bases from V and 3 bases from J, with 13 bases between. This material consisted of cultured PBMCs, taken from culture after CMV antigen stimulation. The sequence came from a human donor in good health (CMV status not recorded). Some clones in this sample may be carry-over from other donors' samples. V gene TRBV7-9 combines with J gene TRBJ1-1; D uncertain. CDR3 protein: CASSLPRSRDTEAFF. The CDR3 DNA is TGTGCCAGCAGCTTACCCCGTTCACGGGACACTGAAGCTTTCTTT.